This T cell receptor beta chain was documented in a study of T cell responses to AZD1222 COVID-19 vaccine. Regarding the study as a whole: Reportedly, close to half of spike-specific TCRs are directed against unmutated variant regions.

V dropped 2 bases and J dropped 6 bases, with 11 bases sitting between them. CDR3 length: 14 residues. Germline V gene sequence: CDR1 MDHEN, CDR2 SYDVKM. For this clone: Its target is not known.

Clones were sequenced by immunoSEQ multiplex PCR, and TCRdb holds only the in-frame ones, with some missing. The table has some 130,000 clones, around 90% seen once. V gene TRBV28 combines with J gene TRBJ2-1; D uncertain. Sequencing was performed on peripheral blood, taken on day 0 of AZD1222 vaccination. The receptor was derived from an adult in good health. CDR3 DNA: TGTGCCAGCAGTTTAGATCTAGTGGGCAATGAGCAGTTCTTC. Translation: CASSLDLVGNEQFF.